The 18 T cell receptor beta chains listed next were all sequenced from one sample in a study of blood T cell repertoires in COVID-19. Measured with immunoSEQ multiplex PCR; TCRdb has only the in-frame clones, and not every one. The data contain 200,000 to 250,000 clones, approximately 92% of them singletons. Sequences were obtained from PBMCs or T cells enriched from blood (not recorded which). These receptors all come from a woman aged 18-35 years in a cohort exposed to, infected with or recovered from COVID-19 (not recorded which).

The chain uses TRBV19 and TRBJ1-3; D unresolved. The CDR3 is 15 residues long. Germline V gives CDR1 LNHDA, CDR2 SQIVND (reference sequence). Trimming cost V 2 bases and J 0 bases, with 8 bases left between them. This CDR3 reads CASSIYTFSGNTIYF. CDR3 sequence (DNA): TGTGCCAGTAGTATATACACCTTCTCTGGAAACACCATATATTTT.

With respect to this clone: Other DNA sequences in this specimen translate into the identical CDR3. This chain joins TRBV3-1 (or the pseudogene TRBV3-2) and TRBJ2-1; no clear D gene. Germline V gene lookup returns CDR1 LGHDT and CDR2 YNNKEL (reference sequence). The V and J ends lost 0 bases and 3 bases respectively, with 6 bases between them. The CDR3 length is 14 residues. The CDR3 nucleotides read TGTGCCAGCAGCCAAGATAGTGGCTACAATGAGCAGTTCTTC. It codes for CASSQDSGYNEQFF.

V usage is TRBV2 and J usage is TRBJ1-6; possibly TRBD1 for D (6 bases). Germline V gene data show CDR1 as SNHLY and CDR2 as FYNNEI. The CDR3 spans 18 residues. Trimming pared 5 bases from V and 0 bases from J, leaving 17 bases between. CDR3: CASSWAGGTSSYNSPLHF. In DNA, the CDR3 is TGTGCCAGCAGTTGGGCGGGGGGCACAAGCTCCTATAATTCACCCCTCCACTTT.

The sample holds one count of this clone. The chain combines TRBV6-1 with TRBJ1-1; 9 bases are a match to TRBD1. The CDR3 spans 15 residues. The V and J ends lost 2 bases and 6 bases, in that order; junction bases with no gene match: 7. Germline V CDR1 and CDR2: MNHNS, SASEGT. CDR3 coding DNA: TGTGCCAGCAGTGAATACAGGGGGCAAGGCCCTGAAGCTTTCTTT. Protein sequence: CASSEYRGQGPEAFF.

CDR3 in DNA: TGTGCCAGCAGCCCCTACGAAGGGAGAACCTACAATGAGCAGTTCTTC. Protein product: CASSPYEGRTYNEQFF. This rearrangement joins TRBV7-9 to TRBJ2-1; tentative D call: TRBD2 (5 bases). V was trimmed by 5 bases and J by 2 bases, leaving 16 bases between them. The CDR3 is 16 residues long. Germline lookup yields CDR1 SEHNR and CDR2 FQNEAQ (reference sequence).

The CDR3 sequence is CATSHRGGGYTF. As DNA, the CDR3 is TGTGCCACCAGCCACAGGGGCGGGGGCTACACCTTC. This chain links TRBV24-1 with TRBJ1-2, with 7 positions matching TRBD1. The germline V gene encodes CDR1 KGHDR and CDR2 SFDVKD. The CDR3 runs to 12 residues. Trimming removed 7 bases from V and 8 bases from J; junction bases left unmatched: 6.

The CDR3 protein is CATKTSGYMNTEAFF. The CDR3 bases are TGTGCCACCAAAACCTCAGGGTACATGAACACTGAAGCTTTCTTT. The chain has TRBV10-3 and TRBJ1-1, with D maybe TRBD1 (5 bases). The CDR3 consists of 15 residues. The V and J ends lost 10 bases and 0 bases respectively, with 18 bases between them. Germline CDR1 ENHRY, CDR2 SYGVKD.

The rearrangement links TRBV28 to TRBJ1-4, with D possibly being TRBD1 (5 bases). Germline CDR1 is MDHEN and CDR2 is SYDVKM. This CDR3 spans 16 amino acids. Trimming stripped 6 bases from V and 4 bases from J, with 18 bases between. CDR3 sequence reads: CASRWNQGGRNEKLFF. For the CDR3, the DNA is TGTGCCAGCAGGTGGAACCAGGGCGGACGTAATGAAAAACTGTTTTTT.

This sequence joins TRBV30 and TRBJ1-2; possibly TRBD1 for D (5 bases). This CDR3 contains 14 residues. V lost 3 bases, J lost 5 bases, and 16 bases lay in between. CDR1 is GTSNPN and CDR2 is SVGIG in the germline V gene (reference sequence). The CDR3 DNA follows: TGTGCCTGGAGCGGGGAGGGGATGAGGTATGGCTACACCTTC. This sequence encodes CAWSGEGMRYGYTF.

The chain recombines TRBV6-5 with TRBJ2-5; the match to TRBD2 covers 12 bases. This CDR3 spans 15 amino acids. Germline CDR1 MNHEY, CDR2 SVGAGI. J lost 5 bases, V lost 6 bases, and 7 bases had no gene match. The CDR3 loop reads CASRQTSGGWETQYF. CDR3 DNA sequence: TGTGCCAGCAGGCAGACTAGCGGGGGTTGGGAGACCCAGTACTTC.

The chain employs TRBV7-8 and TRBJ2-5; D ambiguous. The V gene lost 1 base and the J gene lost 1 base, with 7 bases spanning the gap. This CDR3 has 14 residues. CDR1 and CDR2 from the germline V gene are SGHVS and FQNEAQ. In DNA form, the CDR3 reads TGTGCCAGCAGCTTAGTACAGACCCAAGAGACCCAGTACTTC. Its protein is CASSLVQTQETQYF.

This chain links TRBV10-3 with TRBJ1-5; D is possibly TRBD1 (5 bases). Germline V gene data show CDR1 as ENHRY and CDR2 as SYGVKD. This CDR3 region has 16 residues. The ends were cut back, 0 bases at V and 7 bases at J, with 16 bases in the middle. The CDR3 DNA follows: TGTGCCATCAGTGAGTCGCTCCCTCGGGGGGGGCAGCCCCAGCATTTT. Translating gives CAISESLPRGGQPQHF.

The genes are TRBV19 and TRBJ2-3; maybe TRBD2 (6 bases). This CDR3 has 14 residues. Germline CDR1 is LNHDA and CDR2 is SQIVND (reference sequence). Between the trimmed V and J ends, which lost 3 bases and 5 bases, there was a span of 12 bases. The CDR3 coding sequence is TGTGCCAGTAGTATCCCTAGCGCCGGAGATACGCAGTATTTT. As protein: CASSIPSAGDTQYF.

The rearrangement links TRBV30 to TRBJ1-1; D is undetermined. This CDR3 contains 13 residues. V lost 3 bases and J lost 1, with 9 bases in between. Germline loops: CDR1 GTSNPN, CDR2 SVGIG (reference sequence). The CDR3 nucleotides are TGTGCCTGGAGAGTACACCAGAACACTGAAGCTTTCTTT. It translates to CAWRVHQNTEAFF.

The V and J genes are TRBV5-1 and TRBJ2-2; the D gene is possibly TRBD2 (6 bases). The CDR3 is made up of 14 amino acids. Trimming cost V 4 bases and J 3 bases, with 10 bases left between them. CDR1 and CDR2 (germline): SGHRS, YFSETQ. In nucleotides, the CDR3 is TGCGCCAGCAGCCGGACTAAGGACACCGGGGAGCTGTTTTTT. Translated: CASSRTKDTGELFF.

This clone was picked up a small number of times. V usage is TRBV5-4 and J usage is TRBJ2-3; 7 bases are a match to TRBD2. The CDR3 is made up of 15 amino acids. The germline V gene encodes CDR1 SGHNT and CDR2 YYREEE (reference sequence). Trimming cost V 0 bases and J 3 bases; bases outside gene matches: 4. CDR3 amino acids: CASSLDGGFTDTQYF. The CDR3 nucleotides read TGTGCCAGCAGCTTGGACGGGGGGTTTACAGATACGCAGTATTTT.

This chain connects TRBV3-1 (or the pseudogene TRBV3-2) to TRBJ1-2, with unresolved D. This CDR3 contains 15 residues. The V gene's germline CDR1 is LGHDT and CDR2 YNNKEL (reference sequence). Trimming took off 0 bases at V and 4 bases at J, with 12 bases between the two ends. The CDR3 reads CASSQDSPGSYGYTF. CDR3 DNA sequence: TGTGCCAGCAGCCAAGATTCGCCAGGCTCCTATGGCTACACCTTC.

This clone was seen only once. The rearrangement uses TRBV6-6 and TRBJ2-2; 9 bases line up with TRBD2. V was clipped by 6 bases and J by 5 bases; unmatched bases: 10. Germline CDR1 and CDR2: MNHNY and SVGAGI (reference sequence). This CDR3 contains 16 residues. The CDR3 is CASSKKLAGSTGELFF. For the CDR3, the DNA is TGTGCCAGCAGCAAGAAACTAGCGGGTAGTACCGGGGAGCTGTTTTTT.